The 2 T cell receptor beta chains reported below all come from one sample, sequenced in a study of blood T cells in healthy people across ages. Sample-barcoded 5' priming and a J-beta primer mix drove a second PCR of 7 to 11 cycles. From the 5' RACE reads, TCRdb called clonotypes with MiXCR, one entry per CDR3 protein. The sample consists of hundreds of thousands of distinct CDR3 sequences, around 29% of them appearing once. The source material was blood. The receptors were gathered from a woman aged 70-85 years in good health.

The V and J genes are TRBV27 and TRBJ2-5; unclear D gene. The J call is uncertain, as TRBJ2-7 better fits the DNA end. The CDR3 length is 10 residues. The V gene's germline CDR1 is MNHEY and CDR2 SMNVEV (reference sequence). Here the CDR3 reads CASGRYEQYF. As DNA, the CDR3 is TGTGCCAGCGGGCGCTACGAGCAGTACTTC.

This clonotype was seen at least ten times. The V call is TRBV6-6, the J call TRBJ1-5, with 7 bases matching TRBD1. This CDR3 is 13 amino acids long. The germline CDR1 and CDR2 sequences are MNHNY and SVGAGI (reference sequence). V lost 7 bases and J lost 4; bases outside the gene matches: 4. The CDR3 region is CASIQGVNQPQHF. DNA of the CDR3: TGTGCCAGCATCCAGGGGGTGAATCAGCCCCAGCATTTT.